Detailed here is one T cell receptor (beta chain). Its antigen remains unknown. The data originate from a study of T cell responses to AZD1222 COVID-19 vaccine. Clones were read by immunoSEQ multiplex PCR, and TCRdb kept only the in-frame ones, dropping some. The table has 150,000 to 190,000 clones, over 70% seen once. Looked up from germline, CDR1 is GTSNPN and CDR2 is SVGIG (reference sequence). Trimming shortened V by 4 bases and J by 3 bases, and 15 bases separated the two germline ends. CDR3 size: 15 residues. Overall study results and limits: With two AZD1222 doses given, Spike-specific TCR breadth and depth both rose.

This receptor was identified in an adult who received the AZD1222 COVID-19 vaccine. The sample was peripheral blood, taken 28 days after the second AZD1222 dose. The rearrangement links TRBV30 to TRBJ1-4; TRBD1 is a possible D gene (5 bases). CDR3 amino acids: CAWKPPDTANEKLFF. The CDR3 nucleotides read TGTGCCTGGAAACCTCCGGACACGGCTAATGAAAAACTGTTTTTT.